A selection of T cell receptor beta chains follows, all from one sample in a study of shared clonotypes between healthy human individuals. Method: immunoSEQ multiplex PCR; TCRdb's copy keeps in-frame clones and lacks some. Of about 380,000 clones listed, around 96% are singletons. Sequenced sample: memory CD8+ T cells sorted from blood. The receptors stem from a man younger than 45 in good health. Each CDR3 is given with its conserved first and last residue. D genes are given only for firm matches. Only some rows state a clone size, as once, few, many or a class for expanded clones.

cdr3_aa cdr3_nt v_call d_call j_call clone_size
CASSFPAGRDTQYF TGTGCCAGCAGCTTCCCAGCGGGAAGGGATACGCAGTATTTT TRBV5-4 TRBD2 TRBJ2-3 once
CASSQEGRTGSLYGYTF TGTGCCAGCAGCCAAGAAGGAAGGACAGGGAGCCTCTATGGCTACACCTTC TRBV14 TRBD1 TRBJ1-2 NA
CASRPRGSGGEQYF TGTGCCAGCAGACCCCGGGGGTCGGGAGGCGAGCAGTACTTC TRBV6-1 TRBD2 TRBJ2-7 NA
CASSYGTGGGYTF TGTGCCAGCAGTTACGGGACAGGGGGCGGCTACACCTTC TRBV6-5 TRBD1 TRBJ1-2 NA
CASSLVGAENTIYF TGTGCCAGCAGTTTGGTAGGGGCGGAAAACACCATATATTTT TRBV28 NA TRBJ1-3 NA
CASSQPKRQGEGMNTEAFF TGTGCCAGCAGCCAACCAAAACGACAGGGAGAGGGTATGAACACTGAAGCTTTCTTT TRBV7-9 TRBD1 TRBJ1-1 NA
CASSWQGQETQYF TGTGCCAGCAGTTGGCAGGGGCAAGAGACCCAGTACTTC TRBV6-5 NA TRBJ2-5 NA
CASSSSGRFYEQYF TGTGCCAGCAGTTCTAGCGGGAGATTTTACGAGCAGTACTTC TRBV28 TRBD2 TRBJ2-7 NA
CASSPYTGTSGTGEQYF TGTGCCAGCAGCCCATACACCGGGACTAGCGGGACGGGGGAGCAGTACTTC TRBV7-9 TRBD2 TRBJ2-7 NA
CASSLAASGYEQYF TGTGCCAGCAGTTTAGCCGCCTCCGGCTACGAGCAGTACTTC TRBV27 NA TRBJ2-7 NA
CASSLLHATGGYEQYF TGTGCCAGCAGCTTGTTGCACGCCACCGGCGGCTACGAGCAGTACTTC TRBV5-5 NA TRBJ2-7 NA
CASSLEGGADQPQHF TGCGCCAGCAGCCTCGAGGGAGGGGCGGATCAGCCCCAGCATTTT TRBV5-1 NA TRBJ1-5 once
CASSLGGYSYEQYF TGTGCCAGCAGTTTGGGGGGCTACTCCTACGAGCAGTACTTC TRBV28 NA TRBJ2-7 NA
CASSEGLSPLHF TGTGCCAGCAGTGAGGGACTCTCACCCCTCCACTTT TRBV6-1 NA TRBJ1-6 NA
CASSAGTGGYEQYF TGTGCCAGTAGTGCCGGGACAGGGGGCTACGAGCAGTACTTC TRBV19 TRBD1 TRBJ2-7 few
CASSLEVGGPRYNEQFF TGTGCCAGCAGCTTGGAGGTGGGAGGGCCTAGATACAATGAGCAGTTCTTC TRBV5-5 TRBD2 TRBJ2-1 NA
CASSQTAAGVGELFF TGTGCCAGCAGCCAAACGGCAGCGGGGGTCGGGGAGCTGTTTTTT TRBV5-5 TRBD2 TRBJ2-2 NA
CASSIWGNTEAFF TGTGCCAGTAGTATTTGGGGGAACACTGAAGCTTTCTTT TRBV19 NA TRBJ1-1 NA
CASSQDLGYRPPHQSTDTQYF TGCGCCAGCAGCCAAGATTTGGGATATCGACCCCCCCATCAGAGCACAGATACGCAGTATTTT TRBV4-1 NA TRBJ2-3 once
CASSEGRGNSPLHF TGTGCCAGCAGTGAAGGCCGTGGAAATTCACCCCTCCACTTT TRBV2 NA TRBJ1-6 once
CASSRDLRMGEQFF TGCGCCAGCAGTCGGGACCTACGGATGGGTGAGCAGTTCTTC TRBV5-1 NA TRBJ2-1 NA